Listed here are 17 T cell receptor beta chains from one sample, sequenced in a study of tumor-infiltrating lymphocytes in primary liver carcinoma. Using a constant-region primer together with ProtoScript II reverse transcriptase, TCR beta cDNA was made from 450 to 600 ng of total RNA. Sequencing libraries for TCR beta derived from three nested multiplex PCR rounds that used slightly modified ARM-PCR. It was with TRBV1-TRBV30 forward primers and a C-beta reverse primer that the first two PCR rounds were run, at roughly 10 cycles each. Each CDR3 protein gets one entry after TCRdb re-called the multiplex PCR reads with MiXCR. The sample yields 80,000 to 100,000 distinct CDR3 sequences, around 68% seen once. Co-extracted RNA and DNA came from around 20-30 mg of unsorted bulk tissue. The sequencing sample was made of tumor-adjacent normal liver tissue. These receptors came from a middle-aged man with primary liver carcinoma and hepatitis B virus infection.

With regard to this clonotype: A read error may account for a junction end that differs from germline. The chain employs TRBV28 and TRBJ1-5; possible D gene TRBD1, 5 bases. CDR1 MDHEN and CDR2 SYDVKM come from the germline V gene. This CDR3 contains 14 residues. In nucleotides, the CDR3 is TGTGCCGGCAGGTCGGGGGGGGTAGGACAGCCCCAGCATTTT. Amino acids: CAGRSGGVGQPQHF. The full variable domain, in which reference TRBV28 and TRBJ1-5 provide the parts outside the CDR3, is DVKVTQSSRYLVKRTGEKVFLECVQDMDHENMFWYRQDPGLGLRLIYFSYDVKMKEKGDIPEGYSVSREKKERFSLILESASTNQTSMYLCAGRSGGVGQPQHFGDGTRLSIL.

About this clonotype itself: A much larger clonotype is one base distant, so this may be a read error. V is TRBV12-3 or TRBV12-4 and J is TRBJ2-7; no reliable D call. The CDR3 has 14 residues. CDR3 DNA: TGTGCCAGCAGTGCTGGAGTTTCAGGCCACGAGAAGTACTTC. Translated: CASSAGVSGHEKYF.

Comments on this clonotype: A read error may explain this, as a much larger clone is one base away. This chain joins TRBV10-3 and TRBJ2-2, with D possibly TRBD1 on 6 matching bases. In germline, CDR1 is ENHRY, CDR2 SYGVKD. The CDR3 has 17 residues. CDR3 protein: CAISEMGRGANTGDLFF. The CDR3 DNA follows: TGTGCCATCAGTGAAATGGGCAGGGGTGCGAACACCGGGGACCTGTTTTTT.

This clonotype was detected ten times or more. This sequence joins TRBV6-5 and TRBJ2-7; a possible D gene is TRBD2 (6 bases). CDR1 and CDR2 from the germline V gene are MNHEY and SVGAGI. CDR3 length equals 16 residues. Trimming took off 5 bases at V and 2 bases at J, with 19 bases between the two ends. The CDR3 DNA reads as TGTGCCAGCAGTCCATGGACGGGGGACCGCCCCTACGAGCAGTACTTC. Amino acid sequence: CASSPWTGDRPYEQYF.

The sample holds one count of this clonotype. The chain combines TRBV11-1 with TRBJ2-3, with 8 bases fitting TRBD2. The germline V gene encodes CDR1 SGHAT and CDR2 FQDESV (reference sequence). V shed 9 bases, J shed 3 bases, and the junction held 14 bases outside the gene matches. There are 16 residues in the CDR3. The CDR3 protein is CASSLRTSTQTDTQYF. For the CDR3, the DNA is TGTGCCAGTAGCCTTAGGACTAGCACACAAACAGATACGCAGTATTTT. The whole variable domain, remainder taken from reference TRBV11-1 and TRBJ2-3, is EAEVAQSPRYKITEKSQAVAFWCDPISGHATLYWYRQILGQGPELLVQFQDESVVDDSQLPKDRFSAERLKGVDSTLKIQPAELGDSAMYLCASSLRTSTQTDTQYFGPGTRLTVL.

Regarding this clonotype: A junction end diverges from the germline sequence, so it may reflect a read error. This chain joins TRBV10-3 and TRBJ2-6; either TRBD1 or TRBD2 may supply D (5 bases each). Germline CDR1 reads ENHRY; CDR2 reads SYGVKD. This CDR3 is 13 amino acids long. CDR3 amino acids: CAKGPSGANVPTF. In nucleotides, the CDR3 is TGTGCCAAGGGACCTTCTGGGGCCAACGTCCCGACTTTC.

At least ten counts were recorded for this clonotype. This rearrangement joins TRBV6-1 to TRBJ1-1, with a weak D call TRBD1 (5 bases). The germline V gene has CDR1 MNHNS and CDR2 SASEGT. The CDR3 consists of 16 residues. V gave up 6 bases and J gave up 3 bases, with 20 bases separating them. CDR3 nucleotides: TGTGCCAGCAGGAGACAGCCCTCAGGGCGGGACACTGAAGCTTTCTTT. As protein: CASRRQPSGRDTEAFF.

This clonotype was counted a few times. CDR3 amino acids: CAISEGEEDTQYF. The CDR3 coding sequence is TGTGCCATCAGTGAGGGTGAGGAAGATACGCAGTATTTT. The rearrangement joins TRBV10-3 to TRBJ2-3; D not certain. CDR1 is ENHRY and CDR2 is SYGVKD in the germline V gene. V lost 2 bases and J lost 5, with 8 bases in between. The CDR3 totals 13 residues.

For this clonotype: The junction differs from germline at one of its ends, possibly a read error. V gene TRBV11-3 combines with J gene TRBJ1-1, with 7 bases that match TRBD1. In germline, CDR1 is SGHNT, CDR2 YENEEA. The CDR3 runs to 13 residues. DNA of the CDR3: TGTGCCAGCGGCCCGCAGGGGGGCACTGAAGCTTCCTTT. This codes for CASGPQGGTEASF.

This clonotype was counted between two and nine times. This may come from a read error, since a much larger clone is one base off. This sequence joins TRBV10-3 and TRBJ2-3, with no clear D. Germline CDR1 ENHRY, CDR2 SYGVKD. The CDR3 is 15 residues long. The V and J ends lost 6 bases and 3 bases respectively, with 16 bases between them. The CDR3 is CAIRDPVGVTDTQYF. The DNA for the CDR3 is TGTGCCATCAGGGACCCGGTCGGAGTGACAGATACGCAGTATTTT.

The chain joins TRBV20-1 to TRBJ2-5, with D tentatively TRBD1 (5 bases). V lost 8 bases to trimming and J lost 1 base, with 17 bases between them. The CDR3 is 14 amino acids. Germline CDR1 is DFQATT and CDR2 is SNEGSKA (reference sequence). The CDR3 reads CSPSLGQGQETQYF. The CDR3 DNA follows: TGCAGTCCAAGTTTAGGGCAGGGCCAAGAGACCCAGTACTTC.

On this clonotype itself: Relative to the germline gene, one junction end is altered; a read error may explain this. V is TRBV11-2 and J is TRBJ2-1, with TRBD2 matching 8 bases. CDR1 is SGHAT and CDR2 is FQNNGV in the germline V gene. The CDR3 covers 15 residues. This CDR3 reads CAGSRTSGSYNEQFF. CDR3 DNA: TGTGCCGGCAGCCGTACTAGCGGATCCTACAATGAGCAGTTCTTC.

A word on this clonotype: This likely comes from a read error, as the CDR3 has no conserved phenylalanine or tryptophan at its end. The chain links TRBV4-1 to TRBJ1-5; D is uncertain. Trimming cost V 2 bases and J 7 bases, with 12 bases left between them. This CDR3 comprises 14 residues. Germline V lookup: CDR1 MGHRA, CDR2 YSYEKL. The CDR3 loop is CASSQHRVIQPQHI. In nucleotides, the CDR3 is TGCGCCAGCAGCCAACATCGGGTGATACAGCCCCAGCATATT.

A remark on this clonotype: Since a much larger clone is just one base distant, this may be a read error. The chain uses TRBV6-5 and TRBJ1-2; the D gene is possibly TRBD1 (5 bases). V lost 6 bases and J lost 7, with 18 bases in between. This CDR3 is 14 amino acids long. CDR1 is MNHEY and CDR2 is SVGAGI in the germline V gene. The CDR3 nucleotides read TGTGCCAGCAGAAACCCGTGGAGGGGAGGTGGCTACACCTTC. It codes for CASRNPWRGGGYTF.

With respect to this clonotype: This is likely a read error, given that the CDR3 carries no conserved phenylalanine or tryptophan at its end. The rearrangement joins TRBV4-1 to TRBJ2-7; D is perhaps TRBD2 (6 bases). The length of the CDR3 is 16 residues. Germline V CDR1 and CDR2: MGHRA, YSYEKL. The V end was cut by 7 bases, the J end by 0 bases, with 19 bases between. CDR3 sequence reads: CASKQDFSGSSYEQYL. The CDR3 DNA follows: TGCGCCAGCAAGCAAGATTTTAGCGGAAGCTCCTACGAGCAGTACCTC.

This clonotype was seen a handful of times. One base away lies a much larger clone, so this may be a sequencing read error. V is TRBV29-1 and J is TRBJ1-1; maybe TRBD1 (5 bases). The CDR3 spans 11 residues. V gave up 2 bases and J gave up 8 bases, with 9 bases separating them. Germline lookup yields CDR1 SQVTM and CDR2 ANQGSEA. CDR3 bases: TGCAGCGTTGAACCCAGGACAGAAGCTTTCTTT. Translation: CSVEPRTEAFF. The whole variable domain, filled in from reference TRBV29-1 and TRBJ1-1, reads SAVISQKPSRDICQRGTSLTIQCQVDSQVTMMFWYRQQPGQSLTLIATANQGSEATYESGFVIDKFPISRPNLTFSTLTVSNMSPEDSSIYLCSVEPRTEAFFGQGTRLTVV.

Of note for this clonotype: One end of the junction is discordant with germline, which a read error may explain. This chain joins TRBV6-2 or TRBV6-3 and TRBJ2-1, with D possibly being TRBD2 (6 bases). CDR3 length: 14 residues. Germline V gene lookup returns CDR1 MNHEY and CDR2 SVGEGT. DNA of the CDR3: TGTGTCAGCAGTTATGAGGCGGGGTACAATGAGCAGTTCTTC. It codes for CVSSYEAGYNEQFF.